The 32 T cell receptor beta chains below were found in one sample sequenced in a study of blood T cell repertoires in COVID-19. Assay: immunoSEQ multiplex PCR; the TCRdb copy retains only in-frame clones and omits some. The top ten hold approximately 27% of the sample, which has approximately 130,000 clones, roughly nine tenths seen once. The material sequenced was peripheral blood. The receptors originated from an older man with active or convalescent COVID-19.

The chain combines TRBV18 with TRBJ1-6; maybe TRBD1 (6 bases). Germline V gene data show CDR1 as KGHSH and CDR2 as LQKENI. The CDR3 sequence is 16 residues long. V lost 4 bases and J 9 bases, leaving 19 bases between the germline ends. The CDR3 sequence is CASSLGTRQDGSPLHF. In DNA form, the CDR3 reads TGTGCCAGCTCACTAGGGACACGCCAGGACGGTTCACCCCTCCACTTT.

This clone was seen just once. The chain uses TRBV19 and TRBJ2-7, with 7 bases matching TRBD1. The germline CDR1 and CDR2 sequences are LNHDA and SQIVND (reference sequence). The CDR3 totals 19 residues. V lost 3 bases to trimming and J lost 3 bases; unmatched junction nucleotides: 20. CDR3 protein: CASSITTATGRSPGYEQYF. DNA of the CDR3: TGTGCCAGTAGTATTACCACTGCGACAGGGCGCAGTCCAGGCTACGAGCAGTACTTC.

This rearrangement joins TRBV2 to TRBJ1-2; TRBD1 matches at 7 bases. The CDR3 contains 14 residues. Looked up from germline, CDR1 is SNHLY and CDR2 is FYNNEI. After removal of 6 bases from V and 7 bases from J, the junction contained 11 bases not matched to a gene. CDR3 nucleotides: TGTGCCAGCAGGAGGACAGGCCAGGCGGGTGGCTACACCTTC. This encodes CASRRTGQAGGYTF.

CDR3 bases: TGTGCCAGCAGCTTACGGGACAATGAGCAGTTCTTC. The encoded protein is CASSLRDNEQFF. The rearrangement uses TRBV13 and TRBJ2-1; D is unclear. The germline gives CDR1 PRHDT, CDR2 FYEKMQ (reference sequence). The CDR3 totals 12 residues. Trimming stripped 2 bases from V and 5 bases from J, with 4 bases between.

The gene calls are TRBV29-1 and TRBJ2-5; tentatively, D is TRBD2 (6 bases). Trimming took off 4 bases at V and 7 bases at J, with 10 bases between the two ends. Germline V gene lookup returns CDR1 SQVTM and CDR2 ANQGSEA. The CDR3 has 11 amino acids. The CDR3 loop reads CSVGRGGTQYF. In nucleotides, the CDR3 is TGCAGCGTTGGTCGGGGAGGGACCCAGTACTTC.

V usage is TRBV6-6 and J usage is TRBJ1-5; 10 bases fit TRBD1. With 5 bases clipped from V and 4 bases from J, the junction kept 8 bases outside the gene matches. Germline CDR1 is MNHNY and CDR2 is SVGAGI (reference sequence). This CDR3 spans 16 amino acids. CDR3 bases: TGTGCCAGCAGTCCCGGACAGGGGGATAGAAATCAGCCCCAGCATTTT. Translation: CASSPGQGDRNQPQHF.

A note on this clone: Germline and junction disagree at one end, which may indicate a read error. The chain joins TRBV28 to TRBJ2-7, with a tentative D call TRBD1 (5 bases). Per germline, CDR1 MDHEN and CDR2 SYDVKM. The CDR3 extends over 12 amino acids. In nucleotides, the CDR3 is TGTGCCAGCAGTTCAGGGCAGGGCGGAAGGCACTTC. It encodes CASSSGQGGRHF.

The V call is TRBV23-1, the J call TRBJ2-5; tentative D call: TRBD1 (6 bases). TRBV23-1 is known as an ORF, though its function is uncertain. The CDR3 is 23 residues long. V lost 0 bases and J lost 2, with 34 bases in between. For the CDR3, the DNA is TGCGCCAGCAGTCAATCAGGCAGGGGAGAGCCGTGTAGACCCCCACTCGGACAAGAGACCCAGTACTTC. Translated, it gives CASSQSGRGEPCRPPLGQETQYF.

Here the CDR3 reads CASSLVGGQIYGYTF. CDR3 bases: TGCGCCAGCAGCTTGGTTGGGGGACAGATCTATGGCTACACCTTC. The chain joins TRBV5-1 to TRBJ1-2; 7 bases line up with TRBD1. V dropped 0 bases and J dropped 4; count of bases not matched to a gene: 6. CDR3 length: 15 residues. Germline CDR1 and CDR2: SGHRS and YFSETQ.

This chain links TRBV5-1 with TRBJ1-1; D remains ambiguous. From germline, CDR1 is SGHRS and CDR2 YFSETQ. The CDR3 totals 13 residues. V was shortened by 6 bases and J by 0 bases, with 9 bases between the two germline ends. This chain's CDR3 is CASTVEVNTEAFF. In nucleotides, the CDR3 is TGCGCCAGCACAGTAGAGGTGAACACTGAAGCTTTCTTT.

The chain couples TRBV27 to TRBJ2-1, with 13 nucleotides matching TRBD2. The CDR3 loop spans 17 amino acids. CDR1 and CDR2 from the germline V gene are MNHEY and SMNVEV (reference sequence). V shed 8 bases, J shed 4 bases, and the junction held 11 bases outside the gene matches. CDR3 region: CASARGTSGAVYNEQFF. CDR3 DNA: TGTGCCAGCGCCCGGGGGACTAGCGGGGCCGTATACAATGAGCAGTTCTTC.

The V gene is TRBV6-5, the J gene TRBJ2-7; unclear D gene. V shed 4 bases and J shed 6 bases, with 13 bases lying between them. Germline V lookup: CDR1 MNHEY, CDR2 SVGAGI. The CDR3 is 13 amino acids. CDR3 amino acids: CASSSLDIAEQYF. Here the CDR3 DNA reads TGTGCCAGCAGTTCTCTTGATATAGCCGAGCAGTACTTC.

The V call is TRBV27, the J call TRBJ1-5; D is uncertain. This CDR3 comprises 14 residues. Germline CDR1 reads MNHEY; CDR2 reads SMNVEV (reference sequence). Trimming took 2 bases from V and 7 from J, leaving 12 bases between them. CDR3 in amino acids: CASSLNGMGQPQHF. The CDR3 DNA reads TGTGCCAGCAGTTTAAACGGGATGGGGCAGCCCCAGCATTTT.

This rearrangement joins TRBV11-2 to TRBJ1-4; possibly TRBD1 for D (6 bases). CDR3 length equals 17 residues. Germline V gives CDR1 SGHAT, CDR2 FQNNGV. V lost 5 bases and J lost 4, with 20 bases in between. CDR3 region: CASSPGTLLGGNEKLFF. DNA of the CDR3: TGTGCCAGCAGCCCCGGTACACTCTTAGGGGGTAATGAAAAACTGTTTTTT.

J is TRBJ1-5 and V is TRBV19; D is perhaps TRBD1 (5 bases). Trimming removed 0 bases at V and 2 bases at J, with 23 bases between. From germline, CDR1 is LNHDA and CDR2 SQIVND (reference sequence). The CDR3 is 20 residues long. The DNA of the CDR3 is TGTGCCAGTAGTATAGATCTGGGGACTGGGGATATGTTTGGCAATCAGCCCCAGCATTTT. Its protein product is CASSIDLGTGDMFGNQPQHF.

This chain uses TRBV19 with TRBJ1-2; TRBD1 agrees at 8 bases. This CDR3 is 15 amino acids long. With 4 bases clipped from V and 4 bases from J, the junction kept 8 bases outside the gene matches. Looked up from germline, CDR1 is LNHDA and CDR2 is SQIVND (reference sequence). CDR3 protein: CASSKVTGASYGYTF. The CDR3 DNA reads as TGTGCCAGTAGTAAGGTGACAGGGGCCTCCTATGGCTACACCTTC.

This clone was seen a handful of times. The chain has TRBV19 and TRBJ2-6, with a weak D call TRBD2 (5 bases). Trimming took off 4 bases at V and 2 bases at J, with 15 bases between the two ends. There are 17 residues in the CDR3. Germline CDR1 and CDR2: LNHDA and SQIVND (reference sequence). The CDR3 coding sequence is TGTGCCAGTAGTAACACGGGAATAGTGCCTGGGGCCAACGTCCTGACTTTC. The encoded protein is CASSNTGIVPGANVLTF.

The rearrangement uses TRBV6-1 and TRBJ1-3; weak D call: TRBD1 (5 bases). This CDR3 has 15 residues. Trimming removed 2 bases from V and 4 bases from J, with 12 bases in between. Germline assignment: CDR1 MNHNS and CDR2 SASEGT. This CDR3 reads CASSELQGLGNTIYF. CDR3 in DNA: TGTGCCAGCAGTGAACTCCAGGGCCTAGGAAACACCATATATTTT.

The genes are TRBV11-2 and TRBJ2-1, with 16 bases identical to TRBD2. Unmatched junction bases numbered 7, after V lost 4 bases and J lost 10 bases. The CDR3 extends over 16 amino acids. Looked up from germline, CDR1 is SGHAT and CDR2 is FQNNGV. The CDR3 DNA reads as TGTGCCAGCAGCTCGGGACTAGCGGGAGGGCTACGGGAGCAGTTCTTC. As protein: CASSSGLAGGLREQFF.

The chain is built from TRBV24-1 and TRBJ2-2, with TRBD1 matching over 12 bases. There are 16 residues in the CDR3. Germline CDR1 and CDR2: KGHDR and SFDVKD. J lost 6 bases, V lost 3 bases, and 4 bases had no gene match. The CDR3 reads CATSDTGTGGPGELFF. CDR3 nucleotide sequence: TGTGCCACCAGTGATACCGGGACAGGGGGCCCCGGGGAGCTGTTTTTT.

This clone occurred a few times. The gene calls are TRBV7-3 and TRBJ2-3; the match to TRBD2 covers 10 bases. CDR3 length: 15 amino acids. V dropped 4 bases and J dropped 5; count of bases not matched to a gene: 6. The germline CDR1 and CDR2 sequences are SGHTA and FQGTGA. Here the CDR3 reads CASSSSGSPLDTQYF. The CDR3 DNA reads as TGTGCCAGCAGCTCTAGCGGGAGTCCCTTAGATACGCAGTATTTT. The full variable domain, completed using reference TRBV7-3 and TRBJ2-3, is GAGVSQTPSNKVTEKGKYVELRCDPISGHTALYWYRQSLGQGPEFLIYFQGTGAADDSGLPNDRFFAVRPEGSVSTLKIQRTERGDSAVYLCASSSSGSPLDTQYFGPGTRLTVL.

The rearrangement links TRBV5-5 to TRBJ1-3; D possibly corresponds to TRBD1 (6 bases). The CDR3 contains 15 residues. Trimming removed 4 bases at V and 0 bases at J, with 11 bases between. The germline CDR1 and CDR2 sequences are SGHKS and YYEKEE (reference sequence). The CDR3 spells CASSPGTTSGNTIYF. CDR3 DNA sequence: TGTGCCAGCAGCCCGGGGACAACCTCTGGAAACACCATATATTTT.

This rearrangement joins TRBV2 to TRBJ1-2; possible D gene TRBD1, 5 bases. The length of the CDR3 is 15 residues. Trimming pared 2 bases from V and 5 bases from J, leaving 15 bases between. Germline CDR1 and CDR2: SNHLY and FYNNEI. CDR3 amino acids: CASSESSQEFYGYTF. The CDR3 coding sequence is TGTGCCAGCAGTGAATCCTCACAGGAATTTTATGGCTACACCTTC.

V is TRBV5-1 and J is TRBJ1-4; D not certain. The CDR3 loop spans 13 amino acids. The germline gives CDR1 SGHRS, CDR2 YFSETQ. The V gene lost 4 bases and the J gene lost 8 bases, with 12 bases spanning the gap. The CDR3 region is CASSPLGSEKLFF. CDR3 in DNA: TGCGCCAGCAGCCCGCTGGGGAGCGAAAAACTGTTTTTT.

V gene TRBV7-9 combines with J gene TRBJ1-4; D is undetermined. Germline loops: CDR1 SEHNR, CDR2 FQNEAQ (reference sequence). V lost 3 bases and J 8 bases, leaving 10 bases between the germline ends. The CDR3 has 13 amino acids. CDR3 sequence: CASSLGTKEKLFF. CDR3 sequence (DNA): TGTGCCAGCAGCTTGGGCACGAAGGAAAAACTGTTTTTT.

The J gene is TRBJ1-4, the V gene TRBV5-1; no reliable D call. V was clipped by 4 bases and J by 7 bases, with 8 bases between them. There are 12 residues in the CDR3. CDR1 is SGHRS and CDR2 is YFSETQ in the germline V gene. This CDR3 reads CASSPSGEKLFF. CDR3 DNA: TGCGCCAGCAGCCCCAGCGGTGAAAAACTGTTTTTT.

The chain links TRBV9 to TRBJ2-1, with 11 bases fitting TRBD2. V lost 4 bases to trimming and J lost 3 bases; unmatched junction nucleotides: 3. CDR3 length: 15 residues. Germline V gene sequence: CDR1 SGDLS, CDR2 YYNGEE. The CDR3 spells CASSTTSGNYNEQFF. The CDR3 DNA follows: TGTGCCAGCAGCACGACTAGCGGGAACTACAATGAGCAGTTCTTC.

The CDR3 protein is CASSLAAGLKNIQYF. CDR3 sequence (DNA): TGCGCCAGCAGCTTGGCGGCAGGGCTAAAAAACATTCAGTACTTC. The rearrangement uses TRBV5-1 and TRBJ2-4; D may be TRBD1 (5 bases). V lost 0 bases to trimming and J lost 4 bases, with 11 bases between them. The CDR3 has 15 residues. Per germline, CDR1 SGHRS and CDR2 YFSETQ.

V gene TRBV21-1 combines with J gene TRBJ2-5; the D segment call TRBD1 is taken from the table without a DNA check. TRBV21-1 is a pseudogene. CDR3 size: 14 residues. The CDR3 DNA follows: TGTGCCAGCAGGGACAGGGAAAAGCAAGAGACCCAGTACTTC. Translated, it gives CASRDREKQETQYF.

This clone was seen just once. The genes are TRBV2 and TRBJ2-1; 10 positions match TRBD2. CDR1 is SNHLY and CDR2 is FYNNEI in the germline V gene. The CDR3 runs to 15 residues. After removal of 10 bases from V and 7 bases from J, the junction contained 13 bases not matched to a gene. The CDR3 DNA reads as TGTGCCACCCGAGAGGCTAGCGGGAGTGTAAATGAGCAGTTCTTC. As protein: CATREASGSVNEQFF.

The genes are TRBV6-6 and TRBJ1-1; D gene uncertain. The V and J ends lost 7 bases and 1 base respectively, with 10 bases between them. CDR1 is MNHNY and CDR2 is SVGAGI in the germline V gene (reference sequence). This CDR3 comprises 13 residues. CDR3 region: CASKRSENTEAFF. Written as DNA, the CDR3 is TGTGCCAGCAAACGGAGCGAGAACACTGAAGCTTTCTTT.

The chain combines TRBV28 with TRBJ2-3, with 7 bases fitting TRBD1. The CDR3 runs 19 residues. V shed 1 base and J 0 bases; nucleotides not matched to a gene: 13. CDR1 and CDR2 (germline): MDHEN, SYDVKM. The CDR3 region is CASSLFPRTGVLSTDTQYF. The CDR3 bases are TGTGCCAGCAGTTTATTCCCCCGGACAGGAGTTCTGAGCACAGATACGCAGTATTTT.